The rows below give T cell receptor beta chains drawn from one sample of a study of CD8 T cells in ankylosing spondylitis. TCRdb itself ran the 5' RACE reads through MiXCR, one entry per CDR3 protein. The sample contains about 150,000 distinct CDR3 sequences, more than 5.5% of which appear only once. Specimen: blood, either unsorted or a sorted T cell fraction (not recorded which). Receptor source: a female donor with ankylosing spondylitis or in good health (not recorded which). Each CDR3 is given with its conserved first and last residue. The order of the fields is V gene, J gene, D gene, clone size, CDR3 DNA, CDR3 protein. D genes are given only for firm matches. Not all rows give a size; the values are once, few, many and, for expanded clones, a class.

TRBV12-3/TRBV12-4	TRBJ1-2	-	many	TGTGCCAGCAGTTTGGGAGTAGCTAACTATGGCTACACCTTC	CASSLGVANYGYTF
TRBV7-6	TRBJ2-3	-	many	TGTGCCAGCAGCCCAGGCACAGATACGCAGTATTTT	CASSPGTDTQYF
TRBV4-3	TRBJ2-3	-	many	TGCGCCAGCAGCCAAGGAGCCATCTCCACAGATACGCAGTATTTT	CASSQGAISTDTQYF
TRBV4-2	TRBJ2-2	-	many	TGTGCCAGCAGCCAAGATGGGAAGGGATCGGAGCTCACCGGGGAGCTGTTTTTT	CASSQDGKGSELTGELFF
TRBV5-5	TRBJ1-1	TRBD1	many	TGTGCCAGCAGCTTAGGGGGCAGAATGAACACTGAAGCTTTCTTT	CASSLGGRMNTEAFF
TRBV29-1	TRBJ2-3	TRBD2	-	TGCAGCCTCAAGGGAGGGGATACGCAGTATTTT	CSLKGGDTQYF
TRBV10-3	TRBJ2-1	-	many	TGTGCCATCAGTGAGTCTTCCCCCCATGGAGAGCAGTTCTTC	CAISESSPHGEQFF
TRBV12-3/TRBV12-4	TRBJ1-4	-	many	TGTGCCAGCAGCCTCGGGGACGGAGGTAATGAAAAACTGTTTTTT	CASSLGDGGNEKLFF
TRBV2	TRBJ2-7	-	-	TGTGCCAGCTTCAACCACGAGCAGTACTTC	CASFNHEQYF
TRBV4-2	TRBJ1-2	-	-	TGTGCCAGCAGCCAAAGTCAGGGCTCTGGTGGCTACACCTTC	CASSQSQGSGGYTF
TRBV12-3/TRBV12-4	TRBJ2-1	-	many	TGTGCCAGCAGCATATCGTCGAGGAATGAGCAGTTCTTC	CASSISSRNEQFF
TRBV2	TRBJ1-4	-	many	TGTGCCAGCAGTGATCCTCGAGCTCATGAAAAACTGTTTTTT	CASSDPRAHEKLFF
TRBV6-2/TRBV6-3	TRBJ2-1	-	many	TGTGCCAGCAGCGGACCATTCTACAATGAGCAGTTCTTC	CASSGPFYNEQFF
TRBV27	TRBJ1-1	-	many	TGTGCCAGCAGTCAAGGGGACACTGAAGCTTTCTTT	CASSQGDTEAFF
TRBV27	TRBJ2-3	-	many	TGTGCCAGCAGTTTGGGCCGCACAGATACGCAGTATTTT	CASSLGRTDTQYF
TRBV5-8	TRBJ2-4	-	many	TGTGCCAGCAGCTTGAAGTTCGAATACTTC	CASSLKFEYF
TRBV6-2/TRBV6-3	TRBJ2-7	-	many	TGTGCCAGCAGTCAACGGGGGACAAGGGGCGAGCAGTACTTC	CASSQRGTRGEQYF
TRBV4-1	TRBJ2-1	-	many	TGCGCCAGCAGCCAAACCAGGGACAATGAGCAGTTCTTC	CASSQTRDNEQFF
TRBV20-1	TRBJ2-3	-	many	TGCAGTGCTAGAGCATGGCCGAACACAGATACGCAGTATTTT	CSARAWPNTDTQYF
TRBV3-1	TRBJ2-5	TRBD2	-	TGTGCCAGCAGCCAGAACAGCCCTCGGGGGGGGGAGACCCAGTACTTC	CASSQNSPRGGETQYF
TRBV6-6	TRBJ2-3	-	-	TGTGCCAGCAGTTACTTGGCGGGGAGCACAGATACGCAGTATTTT	CASSYLAGSTDTQYF
TRBV10-3	TRBJ1-1	TRBD1	many	TGTGCCATCAGCGAGTCCTTGACAGGGACGAACACTGAAGCTTTCTTT	CAISESLTGTNTEAFF
TRBV7-9	TRBJ1-3	-	-	TGTGCCAGCAGCTTAAAGGACAGCTCCGGAAACACCATATATTTT	CASSLKDSSGNTIYF
TRBV11-2	TRBJ2-2	TRBD2	-	TGTGCCAGCAGCCCTACTAGCGGGGTGAACACCGGGGAGCTGTTTTTT	CASSPTSGVNTGELFF
TRBV3-1	TRBJ2-5	TRBD2	many	TGTGCCAGCAGCCAAGGAGCTAGCGGGGGATCCCTAACCCAGTACTTC	CASSQGASGGSLTQYF
TRBV5-1	TRBJ2-1	-	many	TGCGCCAGCAGCTTGATGGGCCAGGGAGTAAATGAGCAGTTCTTC	CASSLMGQGVNEQFF
TRBV3-1	TRBJ2-1	-	many	TGTGCCAGCAGCCAAGGGGCGGGGTTCAATGAGCAGTTCTTC	CASSQGAGFNEQFF
TRBV7-2	TRBJ1-1	TRBD1	few	TGTGCCAGCAGCTTAGAGGGGACAGGGGGCACTGAAGCTTTCTTT	CASSLEGTGGTEAFF
TRBV5-1	TRBJ1-2	TRBD1	many	TGCGCCAGCAGCCACGACGACAGGGCCGCGGGGGGCTACACCTTC	CASSHDDRAAGGYTF
TRBV9	TRBJ1-5	-	-	TGTGCCAGCAGCGTAAACCCCGATAGCAATCAGCCCCAGCATTTT	CASSVNPDSNQPQHF
TRBV9	TRBJ1-6	-	many	TGTGCCAGCAGCGCACGGGGGAATTCACCCCTCCACTTT	CASSARGNSPLHF
TRBV7-2	TRBJ1-6	-	many	TGTGCCAGCAGCTCGGAGAGCTCCTATAATTCACCCCTCCACTTT	CASSSESSYNSPLHF
TRBV28	TRBJ2-1	-	many	TGTGCCAGCAGTTTAAGTATTAGCTCCTACAATGAGCAGTTCTTC	CASSLSISSYNEQFF